The 2 T cell receptor beta chains given below trace back to one sample, sequenced in a study of blood T cell repertoires in COVID-19. Here immunoSEQ multiplex PCR was the method, and the copy in TCRdb shows in-frame clones only, minus some. Seen here are about 97,000 clones, about 85% observed once, and the top ten hold more than 1.5%. Specimen: peripheral blood. The source of these receptors is a woman in her 70s with active or convalescent COVID-19.

This chain joins TRBV15 and TRBJ2-2; D uncertain. Trimming pared 0 bases from V and 5 bases from J, leaving 4 bases between. This CDR3 contains 13 residues. Germline V gene lookup returns CDR1 LNHNV and CDR2 YYDKDF (reference sequence). The CDR3 nucleotides read TGTGCCACCAGCAGAGATCCGACCGGGGAGCTGTTTTTT. This sequence encodes CATSRDPTGELFF.

The gene calls are TRBV6-5 and TRBJ2-7; 8 positions agree with TRBD2. Per the germline V gene, CDR1 is MNHEY and CDR2 is SVGAGI. V lost 0 bases to trimming and J lost 1 base; unmatched junction nucleotides: 5. The CDR3 is made up of 16 amino acids. DNA of the CDR3: TGTGCCAGCAGTTACTCGGTCGGGGGGGTATCCTACGAGCAGTACTTC. Residues: CASSYSVGGVSYEQYF.